Here is one T cell receptor (beta chain) with its context. Its antigen is currently not known. Base qualities are not at hand, and no much larger clone is one base apart. CDR1 and CDR2 are read off the germline V gene (reference sequence) as MNHNY and SVGAGI. From the cysteine through the phenylalanine, the CDR3 covers 14 amino acids. Only CDR3 DNA remains: 42 bases, in frame from the first base. Compared with germline, V lacks 6 bases and J lacks 9 bases; bases without a gene match: 13. This record comes from a study of OX40 agonist ivuxolimab in advanced cancers. Regarding the complete study: Ivuxolimab was an agonistic, fully human IgG2 monoclonal antibody directed against OX40 (CD134), a costimulatory receptor. A male proportion of 70% to 90% and a mean age of around 60 years, ranging from about 23 to 90, were recorded for the dose-escalation cohort. Partial responses occurred in three dose-escalation patients: two with cutaneous melanoma and one with hepatocellular carcinoma. Peripheral TCRbeta sequencing aimed to test whether ivuxolimab altered TCR sequence diversity and caused clonal T-cell expansion. Intravenous ivuxolimab was administered to patients every 2 weeks at six dose levels: 0.01, 0.1, 0.3, 1.5, 3 and 10 mg/kg. Among the roughly 52 dose-escalation patients, 19 had hepatocellular carcinoma, approximately 15 melanoma, 9 renal cell carcinoma and 9 head and neck cancer. Patients were allowed to have had prior anti-PD-1, anti-PD-L1 or anti-CTLA-4 therapy, and 40% of the dose-escalation patients had been treated with checkpoint inhibitors. The paper reports the monotherapy dose-escalation portion (N of about 54 patients) of the phase I ivuxolimab trial.

The study at large found these results: After ivuxolimab, CD8+ T cells had more expanded clones than CD4+ T cells on average. In the 0.1-3.0 mg/kg groups, partial responders had among the lowest normalized peripheral clonal expansion, particularly in CD8+ T cells. Low levels of normalized T-cell clonal expansion were also seen in some patients who did not respond. Clonal expansion of both CD4+ and CD8+ blood T cells was observed from baseline to week 6 at doses 0.1 to 3.0 mg/kg. The antigen specificity of the peripheral T cells that underwent clonal expansion was not determined.

Genomic DNA was isolated from the sorted cells so that the TCRbeta CDR3 region could be sequenced. The immunoSEQ Assay was used to sequence the TCRbeta CDR3 regions. Imported from immuneACCESS, the table was reduced by TCRdb to in-frame sequences with V and J called. These copies leave out some clones; in studies compared against another copy, an unresolved V gene accounts for under half, and the cause of the remainder is not known. In all, the sample holds about 100,000 clones, and less than 95% of those were seen once. Of the sample, 0.5% to 0.65% falls within the top ten clones. Patients with a history of autoimmune disease or receiving systemic immunosuppression were excluded from the trial. Peripheral blood for TCR sequencing was collected from all dose cohorts at baseline, on cycle 4 day 1, and on cycle 7 day 1. Samples were obtained from an open-label, multicenter, first-in-human phase I dose-escalation trial of ivuxolimab. Adults with locally advanced or metastatic head and neck squamous cell, hepatocellular, melanoma or renal cell carcinoma were enrolled in the trial. Before TCR sequencing, CD4+ T cells and CD8+ T cells were sorted from peripheral blood as separate populations.

The sequence is built from TRBV6-6 and TRBJ2-7; TRBD1 fits 8 bases in the junction. The sequence was obtained from an adult with an advanced solid tumor such as melanoma, head and neck, liver or kidney cancer. The sample in question was CD4+ or CD8+ T cells sorted from blood, obtained in a trial of the OX40 agonist ivuxolimab. The DNA sequence is given as TGTGCCAGCAGCCCAGGGGGCGCGACCGTTGGGCAGTACTTC. This yields the protein CASSPGGATVGQYF.